This entry describes one TCR beta chain. This record belongs to a study of cytomegalovirus exposure and HLA in healthy donors. PCR primers comprised 60 Vbeta and 13 Jbeta primers. Clones were read by immunoSEQ multiplex PCR, and TCRdb kept only the in-frame ones, dropping some. Here the sample spans around 91,000 clones, about 77% being singletons. The sequence came from a male donor in good health and CMV-seropositive. Sequenced: PBMCs.

CDR3: CASSEGAEQYF. In nucleotides, the CDR3 is TGTGCCAGCAGCGAGGGGGCCGAGCAGTACTTC. The rearrangement joins TRBV9 to TRBJ2-7; 7 nucleotides agree with TRBD1. This CDR3 is built from 11 residues. V lost 3 bases to trimming and J lost 6 bases; unmatched junction nucleotides: 0. CDR1 and CDR2 (germline): SGDLS, YYNGEE.